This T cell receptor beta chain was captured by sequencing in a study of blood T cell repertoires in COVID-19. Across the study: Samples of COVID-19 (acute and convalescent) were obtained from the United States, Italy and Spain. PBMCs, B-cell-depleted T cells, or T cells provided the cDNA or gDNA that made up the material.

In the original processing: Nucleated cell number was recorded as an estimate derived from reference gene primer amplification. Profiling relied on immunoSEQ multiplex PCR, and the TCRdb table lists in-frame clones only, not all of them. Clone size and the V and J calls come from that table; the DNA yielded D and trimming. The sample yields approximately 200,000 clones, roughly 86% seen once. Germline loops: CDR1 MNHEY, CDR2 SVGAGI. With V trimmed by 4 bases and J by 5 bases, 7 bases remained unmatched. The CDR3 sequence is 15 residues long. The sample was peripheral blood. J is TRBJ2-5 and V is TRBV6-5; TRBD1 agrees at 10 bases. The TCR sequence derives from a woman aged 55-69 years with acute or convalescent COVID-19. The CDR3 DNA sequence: TGTGCCAGCAGTTTCGGGACAGGGGATAGGGAGACCCAGTACTTC. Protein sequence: CASSFGTGDRETQYF.